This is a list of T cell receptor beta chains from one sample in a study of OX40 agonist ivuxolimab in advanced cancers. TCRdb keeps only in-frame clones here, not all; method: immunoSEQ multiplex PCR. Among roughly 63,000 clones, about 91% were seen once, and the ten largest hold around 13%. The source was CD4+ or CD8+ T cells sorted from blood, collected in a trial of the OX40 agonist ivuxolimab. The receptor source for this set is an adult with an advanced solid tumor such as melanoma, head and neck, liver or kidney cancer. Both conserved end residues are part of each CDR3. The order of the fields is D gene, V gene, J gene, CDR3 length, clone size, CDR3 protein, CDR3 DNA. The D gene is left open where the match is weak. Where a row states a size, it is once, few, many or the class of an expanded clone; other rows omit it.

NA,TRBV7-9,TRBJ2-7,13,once,CASSLGRGFEQYF,TGTGCCAGCAGCTTGGGCAGGGGTTTCGAGCAGTACTTC
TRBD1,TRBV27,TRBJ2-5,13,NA,CASRGQSEETQYF,TGTGCCAGCAGGGGACAGTCGGAAGAGACCCAGTACTTC
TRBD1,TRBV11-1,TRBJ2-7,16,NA,CASSPGGTGFLSEQYF,TGTGCCAGCAGCCCTGGCGGGACAGGATTTTTGAGCGAGCAGTACTTC
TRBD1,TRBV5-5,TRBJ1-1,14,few,CASSMGQRNTEAFF,TGTGCCAGCAGCATGGGACAGCGGAACACTGAAGCTTTCTTT
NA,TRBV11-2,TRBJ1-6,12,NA,CASSLGKSPLHF,TGTGCCAGCAGCTTAGGGAAGTCACCCCTCCACTTT
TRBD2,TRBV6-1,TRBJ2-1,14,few,CASSEAGGDNEQFF,TGTGCCAGCAGTGAAGCGGGAGGGGACAATGAGCAGTTCTTC
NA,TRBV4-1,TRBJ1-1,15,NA,CASRHREARDTEAFF,TGCGCCAGCAGACATAGGGAGGCCAGGGACACTGAAGCTTTCTTT
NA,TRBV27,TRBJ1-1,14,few,CASSLSRLNTEAFF,TGTGCCAGCAGTTTAAGCCGATTGAACACTGAAGCTTTCTTT
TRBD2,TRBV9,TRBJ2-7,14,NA,CASSVGGRAYEQYF,TGTGCCAGCAGCGTAGGCGGGAGGGCCTACGAGCAGTACTTC
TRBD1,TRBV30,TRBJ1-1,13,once,CAWSHTQGAEAFF,TGTGCCTGGAGTCACACCCAGGGGGCTGAAGCTTTCTTT
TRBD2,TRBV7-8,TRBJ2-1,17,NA,CASSGGESGVPYNEQFF,TGTGCCAGCAGCGGGGGGGAGAGCGGCGTACCCTACAATGAGCAGTTCTTC
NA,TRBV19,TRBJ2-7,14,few,CASSNGRLSYEQYF,TGTGCCAGTAGCAACGGACGGCTCTCCTACGAGCAGTACTTC
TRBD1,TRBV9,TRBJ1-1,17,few,CASSVSPKTGGATEAFF,TGTGCCAGCAGCGTATCCCCGAAGACAGGGGGGGCCACTGAAGCTTTCTTT
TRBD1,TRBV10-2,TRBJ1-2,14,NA,CASSESYRGDGYTF,TGCGCCAGCAGTGAGTCTTACAGGGGAGACGGCTACACCTTC
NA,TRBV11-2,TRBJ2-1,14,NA,CASSNRLVRNEQFF,TGTGCCAGCAGCAACAGACTAGTGCGGAATGAGCAGTTCTTC
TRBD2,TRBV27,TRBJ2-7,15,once,CASSLGGGYHYEQYF,TGTGCCAGCAGTTTGGGCGGGGGTTATCACTACGAGCAGTACTTC
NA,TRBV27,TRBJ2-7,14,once,CASRQTAYSYEQYF,TGTGCCAGCAGGCAGACAGCTTACTCCTACGAGCAGTACTTC
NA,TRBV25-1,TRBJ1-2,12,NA,CASSDLNYGYTF,TGTGCCAGCAGTGATCTTAACTATGGCTACACCTTC
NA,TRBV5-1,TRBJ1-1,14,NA,CASSLVGGPTEAFF,TGCGCCAGCAGCTTGGTTGGAGGGCCCACTGAAGCTTTCTTT
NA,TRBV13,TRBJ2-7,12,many,CASSLRGPEQYF,TGTGCCAGCAGCTTAAGGGGCCCCGAGCAGTACTTC
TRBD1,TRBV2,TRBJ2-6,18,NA,CASSPRDSKISGANVLTF,TGTGCCAGCAGTCCCCGGGACAGTAAGATCTCTGGGGCCAACGTCCTGACTTTC
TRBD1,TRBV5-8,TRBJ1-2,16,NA,CASSPGPGQGYYGYTF,TGTGCCAGCAGTCCTGGACCGGGACAGGGCTACTATGGCTACACCTTC
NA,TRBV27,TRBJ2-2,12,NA,CASSFGTGELFF,TGTGCCAGCAGTTTCGGCACCGGGGAGCTGTTTTTT
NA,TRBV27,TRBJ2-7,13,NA,CASSWQISYEQYF,TGTGCCAGCAGTTGGCAGATTTCCTACGAGCAGTACTTC
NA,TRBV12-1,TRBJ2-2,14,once,CASSFAMKSGELFF,TGTGCCAGCAGCTTTGCGATGAAGTCCGGGGAGCTGTTTTTT
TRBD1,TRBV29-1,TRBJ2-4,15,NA,CSVEFQGASGNIQYF,TGCAGCGTTGAATTTCAGGGGGCGTCAGGAAACATTCAGTACTTC
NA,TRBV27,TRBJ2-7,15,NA,CASSARGPSSYEQYF,TGTGCCAGCAGTGCGCGGGGTCCCTCGTCCTACGAGCAGTACTTC
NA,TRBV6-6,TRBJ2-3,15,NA,CASYGDGGPVDTQYF,TGTGCCTCCTACGGGGACGGGGGGCCGGTAGATACGCAGTATTTT
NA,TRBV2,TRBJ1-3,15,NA,CASSTTRDTGNTIYF,TGTGCCAGCAGTACGACTCGGGACACTGGAAACACCATATATTTT